This note documents a single TCR beta chain sequence. Germline V gene sequence: CDR1 GTSNPN, CDR2 SVGIG (reference sequence). The V end lost 2 bases, the J end lost 4 bases, and 13 bases lay between the germline ends. There are 14 residues in the CDR3. These data belong to a study of blood T cell repertoires in COVID-19. Across the study: Acute and convalescent COVID-19 samples came from the United States, Italy and Spain. Nucleic acid was either cDNA or gDNA, and it came from T cells, B-cell-depleted T cells, or PBMCs.

As originally analysed: The authors estimated nucleated cell counts from reference gene primer amplification. Data came from immunoSEQ multiplex PCR; TCRdb stores just in-frame clones and leaves some out. The V and J calls and clone size were taken over from that table, and D and trimming were inferred from the DNA. This sample has 300,000 to 400,000 clones, with over 80% found just once. One Seattle source followed patients from active infection through their disease course. The chain carries TRBV30 and TRBJ2-3; D perhaps matches TRBD2 (6 bases). This sequence was found in a man in his thirties or forties with COVID-19, enrolled during active disease. The sequenced material came from peripheral blood. This CDR3 is CAWSTGSSSDTQYF. CDR3 sequence (DNA): TGTGCCTGGAGTACCGGGAGTAGTTCAGATACGCAGTATTTT.